A selection of T cell receptor beta chains follows, all from one sample in a study of shared clonotypes between healthy human individuals. Some clones are missing from TCRdb's copy, which holds only in-frame ones; the method was immunoSEQ multiplex PCR. The sample lists roughly 400,000 clones; about 96% were seen once. The source material was memory CD8+ T cells sorted from blood. The source of these receptors is a man aged 25-45 years in good health. Both conserved end residues are part of each CDR3. A D gene is named only where the DNA matches it firmly. Some rows have no size entry. The others give once, few or many, or a class for an expanded clone.

d_call j_call v_call clone_size cdr3_aa cdr3_nt
- TRBJ2-2 TRBV19 - CASSIVWDLTGELFF TGTGCCAGTAGTATAGTATGGGATCTAACCGGGGAGCTGTTTTTT
- TRBJ2-7 TRBV5-1 - CASSLAGAGSSYEQYF TGCGCCAGCAGCTTGGCCGGGGCCGGGAGCTCCTACGAGCAGTACTTC
TRBD1 TRBJ2-4 TRBV10-1 - CASSQGQGLAKNIQYF TGCGCCAGCAGTCAAGGACAGGGCCTAGCCAAAAACATTCAGTACTTC
- TRBJ2-1 TRBV7-9 - CASSSRTQYSYNEQFF TGTGCCAGCAGCTCGAGGACTCAATACTCCTACAATGAGCAGTTCTTC
- TRBJ2-1 TRBV11-2 - CASSLDKGYMSYNEQFF TGTGCCAGCAGCTTAGATAAAGGGTACATGTCCTACAATGAGCAGTTCTTC
TRBD1 TRBJ2-5 TRBV15 once CATSRPGGVITETQYF TGTGCCACCAGTCGGCCAGGGGGAGTTATTACGGAGACCCAGTACTTC
- TRBJ2-7 TRBV5-1 - CASSLMMGSYEQYF TGCGCCAGCAGCTTGATGATGGGTTCCTACGAGCAGTACTTC
- TRBJ2-5 TRBV18 - CASSPGGETQYF TGTGCCAGCTCACCAGGGGGAGAGACCCAGTACTTC
- TRBJ2-3 TRBV9 - CASSASKDTQYF TGTGCCAGCAGCGCCTCTAAGGATACGCAGTATTTT
- TRBJ1-1 TRBV5-1 - CASSLAGGLNTEAFF TGCGCCAGCAGCTTGGCCGGCGGATTGAACACTGAAGCTTTCTTT
- TRBJ1-3 TRBV5-1 - CASSLANGVTGNTIYF TGCGCCAGCAGCTTGGCTAACGGGGTGACTGGAAACACCATATATTTT
TRBD1 TRBJ2-7 TRBV10-3 - CAISDRDRTYEQYF TGTGCCATCAGTGATAGGGACAGAACCTACGAGCAGTACTTC
TRBD1 TRBJ2-4 TRBV5-1 - CASSSEPTGWENIQYF TGCGCCAGCAGCTCGGAACCGACAGGGTGGGAGAACATTCAGTACTTC
- TRBJ1-5 TRBV5-1 - CASSLDGGNQPQHF TGCGCCAGCAGCTTGGACGGGGGAAATCAGCCCCAGCATTTT
- TRBJ1-1 TRBV5-4 - CASSLWRNTEAFF TGTGCCAGCAGCTTATGGAGGAACACTGAAGCTTTCTTT
- TRBJ1-2 TRBV19 - CASSTRQRYGYTF TGTGCCAGTAGTACCCGACAGCGATATGGCTACACCTTC
TRBD1 TRBJ2-1 TRBV28 - CASSPGGTGKNEQFF TGTGCCAGCAGTCCCGGCGGGACAGGGAAGAATGAGCAGTTCTTC
- TRBJ2-2 TRBV18 - CASSPLPSGELFF TGTGCCAGCTCACCATTACCATCCGGGGAGCTGTTTTTT
- TRBJ2-7 TRBV2 once CASNTVSYEQYF TGTGCCAGCAATACGGTCTCCTACGAGCAGTACTTC
- TRBJ1-1 TRBV19 - CASSVAQGWYTEAFF TGTGCCAGTAGTGTGGCACAGGGATGGTACACTGAAGCTTTCTTT
- TRBJ2-2 TRBV18 - CASSPPGRTGELFF TGTGCCAGCTCACCACCGGGGAGAACCGGGGAGCTGTTTTTT
TRBD2 TRBJ2-7 TRBV18 - CASSPGLAASYEQYF TGTGCCAGCTCACCTGGACTAGCGGCGTCCTACGAGCAGTACTTC
TRBD2 TRBJ2-3 TRBV11-1 - CASSLAPTSASTDTQYF TGTGCCAGCAGCTTAGCCCCCACTAGCGCTAGCACAGATACGCAGTATTTT
- TRBJ2-5 TRBV5-4 once CASSPGTLRVGETQYF TGTGCCAGCAGTCCCGGGACCCTACGGGTGGGAGAGACCCAGTACTTC
- TRBJ2-7 TRBV5-6 - CASSLALSSSYEQYF TGTGCCAGCAGCTTGGCCCTATCTAGCTCCTACGAGCAGTACTTC
- TRBJ1-5 TRBV4-2 - CASSPEQVNQPQHF TGTGCCAGCAGCCCTGAGCAGGTCAATCAGCCCCAGCATTTT
TRBD1 TRBJ2-6 TRBV9 - CASSPGTGSPIPSGANVLTF TGTGCCAGCAGCCCCGGGACAGGATCCCCCATTCCTTCTGGGGCCAACGTCCTGACTTTC
- TRBJ1-4 TRBV5-1 few CASSPASRQTNEKLFF TGCGCCAGCAGCCCCGCGTCCCGACAGACTAATGAAAAACTGTTTTTT
TRBD2 TRBJ2-1 TRBV30 - CAWNPAGGYNEQFF TGTGCCTGGAACCCCGCGGGAGGGTACAATGAGCAGTTCTTC
- TRBJ2-3 TRBV18 - CASSPGHFTDTQYF TGTGCCAGCTCCCCGGGACATTTCACAGATACGCAGTATTTT
TRBD1 TRBJ1-2 TRBV19 once CASSWGRTGGYGYTF TGTGCCAGTAGTTGGGGGAGGACAGGAGGCTATGGCTACACCTTC
- TRBJ2-7 TRBV6-6 - CASSYAGSGYEQYF TGTGCCAGCAGTTACGCGGGCTCTGGCTACGAGCAGTACTTC
TRBD1 TRBJ2-7 TRBV6-1 once CASSAAGTVTYEQYF TGTGCCAGCAGTGCCGCCGGGACAGTTACCTACGAGCAGTACTTC
- TRBJ1-2 TRBV30 - CAWSVQVGYTF TGTGCCTGGAGTGTACAGGTCGGCTACACCTTC
TRBD2 TRBJ2-3 TRBV28 - CASNRGLAGDTQYF TGTGCCAGCAACAGGGGACTAGCGGGTGATACGCAGTATTTT
- TRBJ1-5 TRBV9 - CASSLVNQPQHF TGTGCCAGCAGCCTCGTAAATCAGCCCCAGCATTTT
TRBD1 TRBJ1-2 TRBV9 - CASSPDPGGTYGYTF TGTGCCAGCAGCCCTGACCCAGGGGGGACCTATGGCTACACCTTC
- TRBJ2-5 TRBV30 - CAWSWGEQETQYF TGTGCCTGGAGCTGGGGGGAGCAAGAGACCCAGTACTTC
- TRBJ1-1 TRBV28 - CASRSLYKNTEAFF TGTGCCAGCAGGAGTCTATACAAGAACACTGAAGCTTTCTTT
- TRBJ2-5 TRBV5-1 - CASSLRAETQYF TGCGCCAGCAGCTTGAGAGCAGAGACCCAGTACTTC
TRBD1 TRBJ1-3 TRBV5-1 - CASSPFGTDKNTIYF TGCGCCAGCAGCCCATTCGGGACAGACAAAAACACCATATATTTT
TRBD2 TRBJ2-1 TRBV30 - CAWSTSGGNEQFF TGTGCCTGGAGTACTAGCGGGGGGAATGAGCAGTTCTTC
TRBD2 TRBJ2-1 TRBV4-1 - CASSQAGLAGGPSSYNEQFF TGCGCCAGCAGCCAAGCCGGACTAGCGGGAGGGCCAAGCTCCTACAATGAGCAGTTCTTC
- TRBJ2-7 TRBV6-5 - CASSSGAGYGEQYF TGTGCCAGCAGTTCCGGTGCAGGGTATGGCGAGCAGTACTTC
TRBD2 TRBJ2-7 TRBV6-5 - CASSYSGTSSYEQYF TGTGCCAGCAGTTACTCCGGGACTAGCTCCTACGAGCAGTACTTC
- TRBJ2-5 TRBV20-1 - CSARNRETQYF TGCAGTGCTAGAAACAGGGAGACCCAGTACTTC
- TRBJ2-3 TRBV11-2 once CASSEAGPQTDTQYF TGTGCCAGCAGCGAGGCGGGGCCCCAAACAGATACGCAGTATTTT
- TRBJ2-1 TRBV2 - CASSEEAFYNEQFF TGTGCCAGCAGTGAAGAGGCCTTCTACAATGAGCAGTTCTTC